A selection of T cell receptor beta chains follows, all from one sample in a study of cytomegalovirus exposure and HLA in healthy donors. Here immunoSEQ multiplex PCR was the method, and the copy in TCRdb shows in-frame clones only, minus some. The top ten clones hold about 0.7% of a sample with 100,000 to 150,000 clones, under 90% of them seen once. What was sequenced was PBMCs. The receptors come from a man aged 18 to 30 in good health and CMV-seronegative. CDR3s include the opening cysteine and the closing phenylalanine or tryptophan. D genes are given only for firm matches. Some rows mark clone size as missing; the rest say once, few, many or name a class of expanded clone.

TGTGCCAGCAGTTACCAGAGGAAGGCGAACACCATATATTTT | CASSYQRKANTIYF | - | TRBJ1-3 | TRBV6-5 | -
TGTGCCAGCAGTTACAAAAGGACAGGGAGGTCAGATACGCAGTATTTT | CASSYKRTGRSDTQYF | few | TRBJ2-3 | TRBV6-5 | TRBD1
TGCGCCAGCAGTGAGTCGGGTGGGGCAACTGAGCAGTTCTTC | CASSESGGATEQFF | - | TRBJ2-1 | TRBV10-1 | -
TGTGCCAGCAGCTTGGGGGGGGGCAGGCCGGGTTGGGCTGAAGCTTTCTTT | CASSLGGGRPGWAEAFF | - | TRBJ1-1 | TRBV5-5 | -
TGTGCCAGCAGCTCAGCGGGTTTGGGAGTCTTCACTGAAGCTTTCTTT | CASSSAGLGVFTEAFF | - | TRBJ1-1 | TRBV7-8 | -
TGTGCCAGCATCGCCAGGGAAGACTATGGCTACACCTTC | CASIAREDYGYTF | - | TRBJ1-2 | TRBV2 | -
TGTGCCAGCAGTTTTAGTAGGGCCAACGTCCTGACTTTC | CASSFSRANVLTF | - | TRBJ2-6 | TRBV28 | -
TGTGCCAGCAGCGTAGGGCCGGGGGACAATCAGCCCCAGCATTTT | CASSVGPGDNQPQHF | - | TRBJ1-5 | TRBV9 | -
TGTGCCAGCAGTGGGCGGATCGATCAGCCCCAGCATTTT | CASSGRIDQPQHF | few | TRBJ1-5 | TRBV2 | -
TGTGCCAGCAGCGTTGCATCTCGGACAGGGGGAGAATTCGAGCAGTACTTC | CASSVASRTGGEFEQYF | - | TRBJ2-7 | TRBV9 | TRBD1
TGTGCCTGGCAAGACAGGGCACTTTCGGAAAAACTGTTTTTT | CAWQDRALSEKLFF | - | TRBJ1-4 | TRBV30 | TRBD1
TGTGCCACCAGCAGATATCTATTACCGGGTCTGAGCCGTTACGAGCAGTACTTC | CATSRYLLPGLSRYEQYF | - | TRBJ2-7 | TRBV15 | -
TGTGCCAGCAGTCCGACAGGGCGAAATTCACCCCTCCACTTT | CASSPTGRNSPLHF | - | TRBJ1-6 | TRBV27 | TRBD1
TGTGCCAGTTTTCCGAGTAGCGCGAACACTGAAGCTTTCTTT | CASFPSSANTEAFF | - | TRBJ1-1 | TRBV19 | -
TGTGCCAGCAGCCAAGATCGGGGAACCCGGGTGAGGCAGTATTTT | CASSQDRGTRVRQYF | - | TRBJ2-3 | TRBV4-2 | -
TGTGCCAGTAGTATTGCTCACAGGGGGGCAGAGACCCAGTACTTC | CASSIAHRGAETQYF | - | TRBJ2-5 | TRBV19 | TRBD1
TGTGCCAGCAGCTCGCCGGGACACGGTCTGTTCTCTGGAAACACCATATATTTT | CASSSPGHGLFSGNTIYF | once | TRBJ1-3 | TRBV7-8 | -
TGTGCCAGCGGAAGACAGGGGGGGGGTTCACCCCTCCACTTT | CASGRQGGGSPLHF | - | TRBJ1-6 | TRBV6-5 | TRBD1
TGTGCCTGGAGCCGGACAGGCCGGGAGACCCAGTACTTC | CAWSRTGRETQYF | - | TRBJ2-5 | TRBV30 | TRBD1
TGTGCCAGCAGCTTAATCCGGGACAGGTTTACCGGGGAGCTGTTTTTT | CASSLIRDRFTGELFF | - | TRBJ2-2 | TRBV7-2 | TRBD1
TGTGCCAGCGGGGGAGGGGTCCACAATGAGCAGTTCTTC | CASGGGVHNEQFF | - | TRBJ2-1 | TRBV25-1 | TRBD2
TGTGCCAGCAGAGAAAGGACAGGGTATGAAAAACTGTTTTTT | CASRERTGYEKLFF | - | TRBJ1-4 | TRBV6-1 | TRBD1
TGTGCCAGCAGCGTTAGCGGAACCCGCTCCTACGAGCAGTACTTC | CASSVSGTRSYEQYF | - | TRBJ2-7 | TRBV9 | -
TGTGCCATCAGTACGGCGAGGGACAATGAGCAGTTCTTC | CAISTARDNEQFF | - | TRBJ2-1 | TRBV10-3 | -
TGCGCCAGCAGCCAAAAAGACAGGGGGAGCAATCAGCCCCAGCATTTT | CASSQKDRGSNQPQHF | once | TRBJ1-5 | TRBV4-1 | TRBD1
TGCGCCAGCAGTGATGGGACAGGGTATGAGCAGTACTTC | CASSDGTGYEQYF | - | TRBJ2-7 | TRBV10-1 | TRBD1
TGTGCCAGCAGCTTAGGGGAGAATAACTATGGCTACACCTTC | CASSLGENNYGYTF | - | TRBJ1-2 | TRBV7-9 | -
TGTGCCAGCAGGGGGACAGCCCGTAATGAAAAACTGTTTTTT | CASRGTARNEKLFF | - | TRBJ1-4 | TRBV28 | TRBD1
TGTGCCAGTAGTCCCCACTCCGAATATCGGGGTGAAAAACTGTTTTTT | CASSPHSEYRGEKLFF | - | TRBJ1-4 | TRBV19 | -
TGTGCCAGCACTAGAAGCGGGGGGCCAGGAGAGACCCAGTACTTC | CASTRSGGPGETQYF | - | TRBJ2-5 | TRBV2 | TRBD2
TGTGCCAGCACTACTCTGGGCCTGGGACAGCTAAATTCACCCCTCCACTTT | CASTTLGLGQLNSPLHF | - | TRBJ1-6 | TRBV7-8 | TRBD1
TGCGCCAGCAGTGGACAGTGGACCTACGAGCAGTACTTC | CASSGQWTYEQYF | few | TRBJ2-7 | TRBV10-1 | -
TGTGCCAGCAGCTTAGTCGAGACAGGTATACACACTGAAGCTTTCTTT | CASSLVETGIHTEAFF | - | TRBJ1-1 | TRBV7-9 | -
TGTGCCAGCAGGATGGCGACACCTCTAAACACTGAAGCTTTCTTT | CASRMATPLNTEAFF | - | TRBJ1-1 | TRBV5-6 | -
TGCGCCAGCAGCCAACCCGCCATCCTAGACAGGGTAGTCATGAACACTGAAGCTTTCTTT | CASSQPAILDRVVMNTEAFF | once | TRBJ1-1 | TRBV4-3 | TRBD1
TGTGCCAGCAGCTTAGTCGATGAAAAACTGTTTTTT | CASSLVDEKLFF | - | TRBJ1-4 | TRBV11-2 | -
TGTGCCAGCAGCTTAAGATCCAGGGGGGAAGAGACCCAGTACTTC | CASSLRSRGEETQYF | - | TRBJ2-5 | TRBV13 | -
TGTGCCAGCAGCCAAGCTCAGACAACTAATGAAAAACTGTTTTTT | CASSQAQTTNEKLFF | - | TRBJ1-4 | TRBV4-2 | -
TGTGCCAGCAGTCTAACAGAGAACACCGGGGAGCTGTTTTTT | CASSLTENTGELFF | - | TRBJ2-2 | TRBV6-4 | -
TGTGCCAGCAGTTCGACAGGGTTCTATGGCTACACCTTC | CASSSTGFYGYTF | - | TRBJ1-2 | TRBV6-5 | TRBD1
TGTGCCAGCGGGGCAGCCGAGATGAACACTGAAGCTTTCTTT | CASGAAEMNTEAFF | - | TRBJ1-1 | TRBV7-9 | -
TGTGCCAGCAGTGAGGACAGGGGGATCTCTGAAGCTTTCTTT | CASSEDRGISEAFF | - | TRBJ1-1 | TRBV6-5 | TRBD1
TGTGCCAGTAGTATCGGAACAGGGCACTCATTGATAGCCGGCTACACCTTC | CASSIGTGHSLIAGYTF | - | TRBJ1-2 | TRBV19 | -
TGTGCCAGCAGTCTCCTTCAGGGCGAGCAGTACTTC | CASSLLQGEQYF | - | TRBJ2-7 | TRBV28 | -
TGTGCCAGCAGCCAGAGGACAGACATATATGGCTACACCTTC | CASSQRTDIYGYTF | - | TRBJ1-2 | TRBV27 | -
TGTGCCATCAGTGAAGCGGCCAGCTCCTACGAGCAGTACTTC | CAISEAASSYEQYF | once | TRBJ2-7 | TRBV10-3 | -
TGTGCCAGCAGCTTGGAAGGCAGGGCCTACGAGCAGTACTTC | CASSLEGRAYEQYF | - | TRBJ2-7 | TRBV5-6 | -
TGTGCCAGCAGTTTCGGGACAGGGTTCACCGGGGAGCTGTTTTTT | CASSFGTGFTGELFF | few | TRBJ2-2 | TRBV28 | TRBD1
TGTGCCAGGGGTGGGCGTCAGGCGTCAACCTATGGCTACACCTTC | CARGGRQASTYGYTF | - | TRBJ1-2 | TRBV2 | -
TGCGCCAGCAGCCAAGCAGGCAATGAGCAGTTCTTC | CASSQAGNEQFF | - | TRBJ2-1 | TRBV4-3 | -